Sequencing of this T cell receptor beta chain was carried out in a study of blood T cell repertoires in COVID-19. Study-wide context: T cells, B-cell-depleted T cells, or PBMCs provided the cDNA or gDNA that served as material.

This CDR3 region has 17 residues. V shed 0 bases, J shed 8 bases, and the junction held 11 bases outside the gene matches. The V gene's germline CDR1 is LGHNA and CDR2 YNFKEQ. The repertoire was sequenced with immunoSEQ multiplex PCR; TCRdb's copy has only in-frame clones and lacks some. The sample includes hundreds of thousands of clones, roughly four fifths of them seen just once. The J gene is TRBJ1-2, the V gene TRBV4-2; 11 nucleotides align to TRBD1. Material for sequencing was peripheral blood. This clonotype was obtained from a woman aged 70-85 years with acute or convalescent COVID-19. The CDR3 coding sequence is TGTGCCAGCAGCCAAGATGGGGGACAGGGGGTCGTTTTCGGCTACACCTTC. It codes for CASSQDGGQGVVFGYTF.